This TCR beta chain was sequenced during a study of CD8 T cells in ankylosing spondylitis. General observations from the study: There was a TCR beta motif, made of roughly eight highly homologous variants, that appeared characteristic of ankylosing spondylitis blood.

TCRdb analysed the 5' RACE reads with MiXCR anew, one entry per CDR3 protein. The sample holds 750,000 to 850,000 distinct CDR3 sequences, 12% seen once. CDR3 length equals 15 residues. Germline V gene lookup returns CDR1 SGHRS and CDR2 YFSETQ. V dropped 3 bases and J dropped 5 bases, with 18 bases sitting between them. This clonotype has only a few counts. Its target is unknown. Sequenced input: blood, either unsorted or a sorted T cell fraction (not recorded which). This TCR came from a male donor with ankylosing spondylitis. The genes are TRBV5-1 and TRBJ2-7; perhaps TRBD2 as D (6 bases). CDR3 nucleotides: TGCGCCAGCAGCTGGGGGACTGCCGTTTTGGACGAGCAGTACTTC. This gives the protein CASSWGTAVLDEQYF.